The 8 T cell receptor beta chains given below trace back to one sample, sequenced in a study of regulatory T cells in long-lasting Graves disease. Researchers made TCR beta libraries by using iRepertoire HTBI primers and running Arm-PCR on CDR3 regions. One entry per CDR3 protein, called by TCRdb with MiXCR from the multiplex PCR reads. In the table there are about 610,000 distinct CDR3 sequences, 16% of which are singletons. The time point is: newly diagnosed GD, antithyroid drugs for less than 3 months. The TCR library was made from RNA extracted from PBMCs. The data were also submitted as part of a second study, on T cells in Graves' hyperthyroidism and ophthalmopathy.

This sample comprised peripheral blood mononuclear cells (PBMCs), obtained at new diagnosis, from a patient treated with antithyroid drugs. The source of these receptors is a man between 18 and 35 years old with Graves disease.

This clonotype was picked up a small number of times. The chain combines TRBV18 with TRBJ2-5, with D possibly being TRBD1 (6 bases). CDR1 and CDR2 (germline): KGHSH, LQKENI. This CDR3 is 16 amino acids long. Trimming left V 3 bases short and J 4 bases short, with 18 bases between. The chain's CDR3 is CASSPRGWLAGETQYF. CDR3 bases: TGTGCCAGCTCACCGAGGGGGTGGTTGGCGGGAGAGACCCAGTACTTC.

The sample holds many counts of this clonotype. For the CDR3, the DNA is TGTGCCAGCAGCCCAAGAGGGCGCACAGATACGCAGTATTTT. Residues: CASSPRGRTDTQYF. The chain is built from TRBV11-2 and TRBJ2-3; D is perhaps TRBD2 (5 bases). V was pared by 5 bases and J by 1 base, with 10 bases between. The CDR3 has 14 residues. Germline V gives CDR1 SGHAT, CDR2 FQNNGV.

In this sample, this clonotype turned up a few times. The rearrangement links TRBV4-1 to TRBJ2-7; 14 bases match TRBD2. The CDR3 runs to 18 residues. Looked up from germline, CDR1 is MGHRA and CDR2 is YSYEKL. The V and J ends lost 4 bases and 5 bases, in that order; junction bases with no gene match: 13. CDR3 bases: TGCGCCAGCAGCCCCGATCCCTCTCGGACTAGCGGGAGGAACGAGCAGTACTTC. Amino acids: CASSPDPSRTSGRNEQYF.

In this sample, this clonotype turned up many times. This chain uses TRBV24-1 with TRBJ2-5; 12 positions match TRBD1. There are 17 residues in the CDR3. The germline V gene has CDR1 KGHDR and CDR2 SFDVKD. Trimming removed 4 bases from V and 5 bases from J; junction bases left unmatched: 10. CDR3 nucleotide sequence: TGTGCCACCAGTGAAAAGGGGACAGGGGGCGCGGGGGAGACCCAGTACTTC. Translation gives CATSEKGTGGAGETQYF.

This clonotype has a handful of counts. The gene calls are TRBV11-2 and TRBJ1-3, with TRBD1 as a possible D gene (5 bases). With 5 bases removed from V and 0 bases from J, the gap between germline ends came to 11 bases. The germline V gene has CDR1 SGHAT and CDR2 FQNNGV. The CDR3 is 15 amino acids. The CDR3 loop is CASSRQGNSGNTIYF. In DNA, the CDR3 is TGTGCCAGCAGCCGTCAGGGAAACTCTGGAAACACCATATATTTT.

J is TRBJ2-7 and V is TRBV19, with 10 bases identical to TRBD2. The germline gives CDR1 LNHDA, CDR2 SQIVND (reference sequence). V shed 6 bases, J shed 0 bases, and the junction held 5 bases outside the gene matches. This CDR3 is built from 15 residues. Written as DNA, the CDR3 is TGTGCCAGTAGGCCGGGACTAGCGAACTCCTACGAGCAGTACTTC. Protein sequence: CASRPGLANSYEQYF.

There are many counts of this clonotype. The chain is built from TRBV19 and TRBJ1-5; 9 bases align to TRBD1. This CDR3 is built from 17 residues. Per germline, CDR1 LNHDA and CDR2 SQIVND (reference sequence). V was clipped by 5 bases and J by 5 bases; unmatched bases: 13. CDR3 region: CASSAPSSGQGYQPQHF. In DNA form, the CDR3 reads TGTGCCAGTAGTGCCCCCTCGTCGGGACAGGGTTATCAGCCCCAGCATTTT.

This clonotype has more than one count but fewer than ten. The junction differs from germline at one of its ends, possibly a read error. This chain joins TRBV7-7 and TRBJ2-1; D might be TRBD2 (5 bases). CDR3 length equals 16 residues. CDR1 and CDR2 (germline): SSHAT, FNYEAQ (reference sequence). The CDR3 loop is CASSLGVGAPYNEQFF. CDR3 bases: TGTGCTAGCAGCTTAGGTGTGGGAGCCCCCTACAATGAGCAGTTCTTC.